The 29 T cell receptor beta chains listed next were all sequenced from one sample in a study of T-cell memory formation after mild COVID-19. TCRdb reprocessed the 5' RACE reads with MiXCR, giving one entry per CDR3 protein. The sample yields about 49,000 distinct CDR3 sequences, 27% seen once. The material sequenced was PBMCs or a T cell subset sorted from them (not recorded which). The receptors were gathered from a man aged 18 to 30 who had mild COVID-19 (a few samples of this study predate the infection). Cell type and time point are not known.

This clonotype was seen only a few times. V is TRBV2 and J is TRBJ2-5; the D call may be TRBD1 or TRBD2 (6 bases each). CDR3 size: 12 residues. Germline V lookup: CDR1 SNHLY, CDR2 FYNNEI. The ends were cut back, 9 bases at V and 1 base at J, with 9 bases in the middle. The CDR3 DNA sequence: TGTGCCAGGGGGGGCTTCCAAGAGACCCAGTACTTC. Translation gives CARGGFQETQYF.

The V and J genes are TRBV4-2 and TRBJ1-6, with 10 bases that match TRBD1. Germline CDR1 is LGHNA and CDR2 is YNFKEQ. This CDR3 spans 15 amino acids. J was trimmed by 9 bases and V by 0 bases; bases with no gene match: 2. The CDR3 spells CASSQERQGASPLHF. The CDR3 DNA follows: TGTGCCAGCAGCCAAGAACGACAGGGGGCTTCACCCCTCCACTTT.

The chain recombines TRBV13 with TRBJ1-2; possible D gene TRBD1, 5 bases. V was trimmed by 5 bases and J by 4 bases, leaving 20 bases between them. CDR3 length equals 16 residues. Germline assignment: CDR1 PRHDT and CDR2 FYEKMQ (reference sequence). The CDR3 DNA reads as TGTGCCAGCAGCCCCACGGGCAGGGTCGAGGGCTATGGCTACACCTTC. It is translated as CASSPTGRVEGYGYTF. The entire variable domain, with the rest obtained from reference TRBV13 and TRBJ1-2, is as follows: AAGVIQSPRHLIKEKRETATLKCYPIPRHDTVYWYQQGPGQDPQFLISFYEKMQSDKGSIPDRFSAQQFSDYHSELNMSSLELGDSALYFCASSPTGRVEGYGYTFGSGTRLTVV.

This clonotype was seen more than once but under ten times. The J gene is TRBJ2-5, the V gene TRBV3-1; tentatively, D is TRBD2 (6 bases). The germline CDR1 and CDR2 sequences are LGHDT and YNNKEL (reference sequence). The CDR3 has 15 residues. V was clipped by 1 base and J by 5 bases, with 14 bases between them. CDR3 DNA sequence: TGTGCCAGCAGCCAAGGGGGGGAGGTGGCGGAGACCCAGTACTTC. As protein: CASSQGGEVAETQYF.

There are a few counts of this clonotype. The rearrangement links TRBV20-1 to TRBJ2-3, with 7 nucleotides matching TRBD2. The CDR3 contains 14 residues. With 4 bases clipped from V and 1 base from J, the junction kept 5 bases outside the gene matches. The germline gives CDR1 DFQATT, CDR2 SNEGSKA (reference sequence). In DNA form, the CDR3 reads TGCAGTGCTATACCTGCGGGGGGCACAGATACGCAGTATTTT. Protein sequence: CSAIPAGGTDTQYF.

CDR3 DNA sequence: TGTGCCAGCAGCCCCACCGGGGCTCCCCTGTATGGCTACACCTTC. Translated: CASSPTGAPLYGYTF. V gene TRBV7-9 combines with J gene TRBJ1-2; the D gene is possibly TRBD1 (5 bases). V dropped 5 bases and J dropped 5 bases, with 18 bases sitting between them. The CDR3 extends over 15 amino acids. The germline gives CDR1 SEHNR, CDR2 FQNEAQ (reference sequence).

V gene TRBV10-3 combines with J gene TRBJ1-1; D is possibly TRBD1 (6 bases). The CDR3 consists of 12 residues. V shed 3 bases and J shed 4 bases, with 6 bases lying between them. The germline gives CDR1 ENHRY, CDR2 SYGVKD. The CDR3 DNA reads as TGTGCCATCAGTGACAGGGGCACTGAAGCTTTCTTT. This codes for CAISDRGTEAFF.

The V gene is TRBV7-6, the J gene TRBJ2-3; TRBD2 matches 7 bases. This CDR3 contains 17 residues. With V trimmed by 1 base and J by 6 bases, 13 bases remained unmatched. CDR1 and CDR2 (germline): SGHVS, FNYEAQ. CDR3 in DNA: TGTGCCAGCAGCTTAGACCCCTCCCCGGGGGGTGGGGATACGCAGTATTTT. It codes for CASSLDPSPGGGDTQYF.

V usage is TRBV6-2 or TRBV6-3 and J usage is TRBJ2-1; 11 nucleotides align to TRBD2. The ends lost 0 bases at V and 5 bases at J; junction bases unmatched: 9. CDR1 MNHEY and CDR2 SVGEGT come from the germline V gene. The CDR3 is 18 amino acids. Here the CDR3 reads CASSYSASGGRRNNEQFF. The CDR3 bases are TGTGCCAGCAGTTACTCTGCTAGCGGGGGGAGGAGGAACAATGAGCAGTTCTTC.

The rearrangement joins TRBV4-3 to TRBJ2-5; the D is unclear. Deletions cut 0 bases from V and 1 base from J, with 9 bases between. Germline-derived CDR1 and CDR2 are LGHNA and YSLEER. CDR3 length equals 15 residues. The CDR3 loop reads CASSQDWKPQETQYF. The CDR3 bases are TGCGCCAGCAGCCAAGATTGGAAACCCCAAGAGACCCAGTACTTC.

The V and J genes are TRBV9 and TRBJ2-5; 9 nucleotides line up with TRBD2. The germline gives CDR1 SGDLS, CDR2 YYNGEE. The CDR3 has 16 residues. V dropped 4 bases and J dropped 5; count of bases not matched to a gene: 12. For the CDR3, the DNA is TGTGCCAGCAGCCCGAGGAGCGGGGGGATTTCGGAGACCCAGTACTTC. The encoded protein is CASSPRSGGISETQYF.

The V gene is TRBV6-1, the J gene TRBJ2-3; D unresolved. The CDR3 totals 11 residues. The V gene's germline CDR1 is MNHNS and CDR2 SASEGT. Between the trimmed V and J ends, which lost 3 bases and 6 bases, there was a span of 4 bases. CDR3 in amino acids: CASSDWDTQYF. CDR3 nucleotide sequence: TGTGCCAGCAGTGATTGGGATACGCAGTATTTT.

V and J are TRBV7-9 and TRBJ2-5; unclear D gene. Per the germline V gene, CDR1 is SEHNR and CDR2 is FQNEAQ (reference sequence). The ends were cut back, 4 bases at V and 5 bases at J, with 17 bases in the middle. The CDR3 consists of 15 residues. This CDR3 is CASSSSLQTGETQYF. In nucleotides, the CDR3 is TGTGCCAGCAGCTCCTCCTTACAGACCGGGGAGACCCAGTACTTC.

This clonotype was seen more than once but under ten times. The rearrangement links TRBV7-9 to TRBJ2-7; 7 bases fit TRBD1. Germline assignment: CDR1 SEHNR and CDR2 FQNEAQ (reference sequence). Trimming removed 3 bases from V and 2 bases from J; junction bases left unmatched: 7. The CDR3 is 15 residues long. CDR3 sequence reads: CASSFSGGPTYEQYF. The CDR3 DNA follows: TGTGCCAGCAGCTTTTCAGGGGGTCCTACCTACGAGCAGTACTTC.

This clonotype has more than one count but fewer than ten. The chain is built from TRBV9 and TRBJ2-1; a possible D gene is TRBD1 (5 bases). Per the germline V gene, CDR1 is SGDLS and CDR2 is YYNGEE. The CDR3 covers 15 residues. V lost 0 bases and J lost 2, with 9 bases in between. CDR3 sequence reads: CASSVVDSPYNEQFF. The CDR3 nucleotides are TGTGCCAGCAGCGTAGTTGACAGCCCCTACAATGAGCAGTTCTTC.

The rearrangement uses TRBV5-5 and TRBJ2-3; D is undetermined. CDR3 length: 14 residues. Germline CDR1 and CDR2: SGHKS and YYEKEE (reference sequence). Deletions cut 0 bases from V and 0 bases from J, with 5 bases between. CDR3 sequence: CASSLETSTDTQYF. DNA of the CDR3: TGTGCCAGCAGCTTGGAGACTAGCACAGATACGCAGTATTTT.

The CDR3 bases are TGTGCCAGCAGCTCGCTAGGAGGGCTGGCAGATACGCAGTATTTT. Translating it yields CASSSLGGLADTQYF. The chain uses TRBV7-3 and TRBJ2-3; a possible D gene is TRBD2 (6 bases). CDR1 is SGHTA and CDR2 is FQGTGA in the germline V gene. Trimming took off 4 bases at V and 4 bases at J, with 15 bases between the two ends. This CDR3 is built from 15 residues.

This clonotype was seen many times. V gene TRBV11-2 combines with J gene TRBJ2-1; 7 nucleotides line up with TRBD2. Germline values: CDR1 SGHAT, CDR2 FQNNGV. V was pared by 5 bases and J by 2 bases, with 6 bases of the junction left unmatched. CDR3 length equals 15 residues. The CDR3 DNA follows: TGTGCCAGCAGCAGCGGGGCCCGGACCTACAATGAGCAGTTCTTC. This translates into CASSSGARTYNEQFF.

The gene calls are TRBV7-6 and TRBJ1-5; D perhaps matches TRBD1 (5 bases). Per the germline V gene, CDR1 is SGHVS and CDR2 is FNYEAQ. Trimming took 6 bases from V and 3 from J, leaving 9 bases between them. The CDR3 is 13 residues long. The DNA for the CDR3 is TGTGCCAGCAGTTCGACAGTCAATCAGCCCCAGCATTTT. Residues: CASSSTVNQPQHF.

This chain joins TRBV4-1 and TRBJ1-4, with no clear D. CDR1 is MGHRA, CDR2 YSYEKL, per germline. The CDR3 is 16 amino acids. Trimming left V 4 bases short and J 5 bases short, with 17 bases between. The CDR3 loop is CASSPGRTGGNEKLFF. Here the CDR3 DNA reads TGCGCCAGCAGCCCAGGAAGAACGGGAGGGAATGAAAAACTGTTTTTT.

V is TRBV7-9 and J is TRBJ2-7; D is uncertain. Germline CDR1 reads SEHNR; CDR2 reads FQNEAQ (reference sequence). The CDR3 covers 12 residues. The V end lost 3 bases, the J end lost 6 bases, and 9 bases lay between the germline ends. CDR3 loop: CASSLVTGEQYF. DNA of the CDR3: TGTGCCAGCAGCTTGGTGACGGGCGAGCAGTACTTC.

The chain carries TRBV5-1 and TRBJ1-1; weak D call: TRBD1 (6 bases). The CDR3 runs to 17 residues. Germline CDR1 reads SGHRS; CDR2 reads YFSETQ. Trimming took off 1 base at V and 1 base at J, with 17 bases between the two ends. CDR3 in DNA: TGCGCCAGCAGCTTGAACCTTCGGGACAAGAGGAACACTGAAGCTTTCTTT. This gives the protein CASSLNLRDKRNTEAFF.

The CDR3 DNA reads as TGTGCCAGCAGTTGGAGACTAGCGGGGAACACCGGGGAGCTGTTTTTT. It specifies CASSWRLAGNTGELFF. The chain links TRBV6-6 to TRBJ2-2, with 10 bases aligning to TRBD2. With 4 bases clipped from V and 1 base from J, the junction kept 3 bases outside the gene matches. The CDR3 is 16 amino acids. The germline V gene has CDR1 MNHNY and CDR2 SVGAGI (reference sequence).

The V gene is TRBV6-5, the J gene TRBJ1-1; D is ambiguous. V dropped 6 bases and J dropped 1 base, with 6 bases sitting between them. CDR3 length: 12 amino acids. Germline values: CDR1 MNHEY, CDR2 SVGAGI. The chain's CDR3 is CASRRGNTEAFF. The DNA of the CDR3 is TGTGCCAGCAGACGGGGGAACACTGAAGCTTTCTTT.

This chain joins TRBV6-6 and TRBJ1-5; 8 bases align to TRBD1. This CDR3 region has 15 residues. The J segment lost 3 bases and the V segment lost 7 bases, leaving 8 bases of the junction unmatched. Germline-derived CDR1 and CDR2 are MNHNY and SVGAGI (reference sequence). The DNA for the CDR3 is TGTGCCAGCACCGGACAGGGAGCCTACAATCAGCCCCAGCATTTT. Residues: CASTGQGAYNQPQHF.

The rearrangement uses TRBV12-3 or TRBV12-4 and TRBJ2-1; 8 bases are shared with TRBD1. The V segment lost 10 bases and the J segment 7 bases; nucleotides outside the gene matches: 6. The CDR3 loop spans 12 amino acids. This chain's CDR3 is CAIRGTGNEQFF. CDR3 DNA: TGTGCCATCAGAGGGACAGGTAATGAGCAGTTCTTC.

This chain connects TRBV19 to TRBJ1-1, with 7 positions matching TRBD1. The germline V gene encodes CDR1 LNHDA and CDR2 SQIVND (reference sequence). This CDR3 comprises 15 residues. V shed 5 bases and J 4 bases; nucleotides not matched to a gene: 10. The CDR3 region is CASSAPRGPATEAFF. The CDR3 region has the DNA TGTGCCAGTAGTGCGCCAAGGGGGCCGGCCACTGAAGCTTTCTTT. Supplemented by reference TRBV19 and TRBJ1-1, the full variable domain reads DGGITQSPKYLFRKEGQNVTLSCEQNLNHDAMYWYRQDPGQGLRLIYYSQIVNDFQKGDIAEGYSVSREKKESFPLTVTSAQKNPTAFYLCASSAPRGPATEAFFGQGTRLTVV.

The CDR3 sequence: CASSDPGANVLTF. For the CDR3, the DNA is TGTGCCAGCAGTGATCCTGGGGCCAACGTCCTGACTTTC. V gene TRBV25-1 combines with J gene TRBJ2-6, with unresolved D. Trimming cost V 3 bases and J 2 bases, with 2 bases left between them. The CDR3 sequence is 13 residues long. Germline V gene data show CDR1 as MGHDK and CDR2 as SYGVNS.

The chain links TRBV27 to TRBJ1-3; 11 nucleotides line up with TRBD1. The CDR3 loop spans 17 amino acids. V trimming: 4 bases; J trimming: 10 bases; junction bases outside the gene matches: 15. Germline V gene lookup returns CDR1 MNHEY and CDR2 SMNVEV (reference sequence). Here the CDR3 reads CASSSRSTGQGVRTIYF. CDR3 DNA sequence: TGTGCCAGCAGTTCCAGATCCACGGGACAGGGGGTTCGGACCATATATTTT.